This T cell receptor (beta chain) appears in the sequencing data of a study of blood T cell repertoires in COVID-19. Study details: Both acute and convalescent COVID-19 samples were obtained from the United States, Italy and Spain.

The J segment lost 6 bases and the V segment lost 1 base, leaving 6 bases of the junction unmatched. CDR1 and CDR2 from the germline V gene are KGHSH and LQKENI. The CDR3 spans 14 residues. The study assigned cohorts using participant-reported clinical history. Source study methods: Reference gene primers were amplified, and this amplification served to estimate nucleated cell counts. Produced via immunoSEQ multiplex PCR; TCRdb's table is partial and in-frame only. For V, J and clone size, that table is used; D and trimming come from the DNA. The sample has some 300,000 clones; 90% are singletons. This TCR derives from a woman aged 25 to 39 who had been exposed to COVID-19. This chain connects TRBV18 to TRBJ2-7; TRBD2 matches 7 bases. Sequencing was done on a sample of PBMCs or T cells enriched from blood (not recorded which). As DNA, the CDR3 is TGTGCCAGCTCACCACAGGGAGGGGTTGGCGAGCAGTACTTC. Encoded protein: CASSPQGGVGEQYF.